The 25 T cell receptor beta chains presented below share a single source sample, sequenced in a study of regulatory T cells in long-lasting Graves disease. The time point is: newly diagnosed GD, antithyroid drugs for less than 3 months. PBMC-extracted RNA yielded the TCR library. Through Arm-PCR of CDR3 regions and iRepertoire HTBI primers, TCR beta libraries were built. MiXCR was run by TCRdb on the multiplex PCR reads, yielding one entry per CDR3 protein. The sample has around 330,000 distinct CDR3 sequences, about a sixth seen once. Material: peripheral blood mononuclear cells (PBMCs), obtained at new diagnosis, from a patient treated with antithyroid drugs. Receptors originate from a female donor with Graves disease.

This clonotype was observed at least ten times. This chain uses TRBV19 with TRBJ1-3, with TRBD1 matching over 7 bases. CDR3 size: 14 residues. Germline V gene data show CDR1 as LNHDA and CDR2 as SQIVND (reference sequence). The J segment lost 0 bases and the V segment lost 10 bases, leaving 6 bases of the junction unmatched. CDR3 in amino acids: CATATGISGNTIYF. In DNA form, the CDR3 reads TGTGCCACTGCGACAGGGATCTCTGGAAACACCATATATTTT.

In regard to this clonotype: With a much larger clone just one base away, this may be a read error. The genes are TRBV9 and TRBJ1-3; no reliable D call. Trimming took off 0 bases at V and 4 bases at J, with 2 bases between the two ends. Germline loops: CDR1 SGDLS, CDR2 YYNGEE. The CDR3 has 12 amino acids. CDR3: CASSVGGNTIYF. The CDR3 region has the DNA TGTGCCAGCAGCGTAGGAGGAAACACCATATATTTT.

A few counts support this clonotype. V is TRBV11-2 and J is TRBJ2-5; 10 nucleotides line up with TRBD1. The CDR3 consists of 16 residues. Germline values: CDR1 SGHAT, CDR2 FQNNGV. The trim removed 1 base at V and 4 bases at J, leaving 6 bases unmatched. In DNA, the CDR3 is TGTGCCAGCAGCTTAGGGACAGGGGGTCAGGTAGAGACCCAGTACTTC. Translated: CASSLGTGGQVETQYF.

In its sample, this clonotype was seen once. A read error may produce the germline difference seen at one junction end. The gene calls are TRBV20-1 and TRBJ1-1; the match to TRBD1 covers 7 bases. CDR1 is DFQATT, CDR2 SNEGSKA, per germline (reference sequence). The CDR3 spans 14 residues. Here the CDR3 DNA reads TGCAGTGCAAGAGGGAGGGGGCGGTACACTGAAGCTTTCTTT. It is translated as CSARGRGRYTEAFF.

This clonotype has at least ten counts. This chain connects TRBV7-3 to TRBJ2-1; D remains ambiguous. V shed 3 bases and J shed 9 bases, with 12 bases lying between them. This CDR3 has 13 amino acids. Germline loops: CDR1 SGHTA, CDR2 FQGTGA. The CDR3 DNA reads TGTGCCAGCAGCTTTTCAGCGATAGGTGAGCAGTTCTTC. Translated: CASSFSAIGEQFF.

This clonotype has ten or more counts. The chain is built from TRBV27 and TRBJ1-1, with 9 bases fitting TRBD1. The length of the CDR3 is 15 residues. The V gene end was trimmed by 8 bases and the J gene end by 3 bases; junction bases not matched to a gene: 10. Germline V gene data show CDR1 as MNHEY and CDR2 as SMNVEV (reference sequence). CDR3 residues: CASQAGTGLYTEAFF. DNA of the CDR3: TGTGCCAGCCAAGCCGGGACAGGGTTATACACTGAAGCTTTCTTT.

This clonotype has only a few counts. The chain joins TRBV27 to TRBJ2-5, with unresolved D. The CDR3 is 15 amino acids. V lost 3 bases and J lost 0, with 11 bases in between. The germline V gene has CDR1 MNHEY and CDR2 SMNVEV (reference sequence). The CDR3 region is CASSFSPGHQETQYF. In DNA form, the CDR3 reads TGTGCCAGCAGTTTCTCCCCCGGACACCAAGAGACCCAGTACTTC.

There are a few counts of this clonotype. A single base separates this from a much larger clone, so it may be a read error. This chain connects TRBV6-9 to TRBJ1-2; possibly TRBD1 for D (5 bases). Trimming shortened V by 3 bases and J by 7 bases, and 15 bases separated the two germline ends. The CDR3 length is 14 residues. Germline V lookup: CDR1 MNHGY, CDR2 SVAAGI. This chain's CDR3 is CASSYSREAGGYTF. The DNA of the CDR3 is TGTGCCAGCAGTTACTCCAGGGAGGCTGGTGGCTACACCTTC.

This clonotype was seen many times. V gene TRBV12-3 or TRBV12-4 combines with J gene TRBJ1-1; D not certain. V gave up 1 base and J gave up 0 bases, with 6 bases separating them. The length of the CDR3 is 14 residues. CDR3 in amino acids: CASSLDNLNTEAFF. The CDR3 nucleotides are TGTGCCAGCAGTTTAGACAACTTGAACACTGAAGCTTTCTTT.

The chain couples TRBV7-2 to TRBJ2-7, with D possibly being TRBD1 or TRBD2 (5 bases each). CDR1 is SGHTA and CDR2 is FQGNSA in the germline V gene. This CDR3 contains 15 residues. V was clipped by 7 bases and J by 6 bases, with 22 bases between them. CDR3 amino acids: CASISLGTGSSEQYF. Written as DNA, the CDR3 is TGTGCCAGCATCAGCCTAGGGACGGGGAGCAGCGAGCAGTACTTC.

This clonotype was found many times. J is TRBJ1-5 and V is TRBV7-9; 7 nucleotides line up with TRBD1. The CDR3 contains 15 residues. Germline CDR1 is SEHNR and CDR2 is FQNEAQ (reference sequence). V was clipped by 4 bases and J by 4 bases; unmatched bases: 7. The CDR3 coding sequence is TGTGCCAGCAGCTCCGGCCTACAGGGGAATCAGCCCCAGCATTTT. It codes for CASSSGLQGNQPQHF.

Points on this clonotype: This probably arose from a read error, given a far larger clone one base away. The chain joins TRBV27 to TRBJ2-7; D is unresolved. The CDR3 is 12 amino acids. In germline, CDR1 is MNHEY, CDR2 SMNVEV (reference sequence). Trimming took off 5 bases at V and 0 bases at J, with 5 bases between the two ends. The CDR3 sequence is CASSDRSYEQYF. The CDR3 coding sequence is TGTGCCAGCAGTGACCGCTCCTACGAGCAGTACTTC.

The chain links TRBV20-1 to TRBJ1-5; TRBD1 agrees at 11 bases. This CDR3 has 18 residues. V lost 3 bases to trimming and J lost 7 bases; unmatched junction nucleotides: 17. CDR1 and CDR2 from the germline V gene are DFQATT and SNEGSKA (reference sequence). CDR3 coding DNA: TGCAGTGCTAGCCTTGTCGTCGCTCGGACAGGGGGCGGACAGCCCCAGCATTTT. Encoded protein: CSASLVVARTGGGQPQHF.

The chain has TRBV28 and TRBJ2-7; D not certain. The CDR3 runs 14 residues. Germline lookup yields CDR1 MDHEN and CDR2 SYDVKM. The germline V and J ends were trimmed by 6 bases and 0 bases, with 12 bases remaining between them. The CDR3 DNA reads TGTGCCAGCAGATCGGACGGAAGCTCCTACGAGCAGTACTTC. This sequence encodes CASRSDGSSYEQYF.

In its sample, this clonotype was seen many times. This chain joins TRBV6-1 and TRBJ1-5, with TRBD1 as a possible D gene (5 bases). The germline CDR1 and CDR2 sequences are MNHNS and SASEGT. The CDR3 length is 15 residues. V gave up 4 bases and J gave up 6 bases, with 16 bases separating them. In DNA, the CDR3 is TGTGCCAGCAGTGGTGGGGTCCTCGGGGGTCAGCCCCAGCATTTT. The encoded protein is CASSGGVLGGQPQHF.

This clonotype showed up many times. This CDR3 is CSARDDGRAGYEQYF. CDR3 sequence (DNA): TGCAGTGCTAGAGATGACGGGAGGGCCGGGTACGAGCAGTACTTC. The J gene is TRBJ2-7, the V gene TRBV20-1, with 8 bases lining up with TRBD2. Germline CDR1 reads DFQATT; CDR2 reads SNEGSKA (reference sequence). There are 15 residues in the CDR3. The trim removed 0 bases at V and 4 bases at J, leaving 8 bases unmatched.

On this clonotype: A read error may be the cause here, since a much bigger clone is one base away. This rearrangement joins TRBV28 to TRBJ2-1, with 8 nucleotides matching TRBD2. The length of the CDR3 is 13 residues. Germline V CDR1 and CDR2: MDHEN, SYDVKM. This CDR3 reads CASNLAGTDEQLF. The CDR3 DNA is TGTGCCAGCAACTTAGCGGGAACGGATGAGCAGCTCTTC.

This clonotype has a count of ten or more. The CDR3 region has the DNA TGCAGTGCCAGACTAGTTCAGGGCCGGAGTGAGCAGTTCTTC. This gives the protein CSARLVQGRSEQFF. The rearrangement uses TRBV20-1 and TRBJ2-1; D is perhaps TRBD2 (6 bases). The germline V and J ends were trimmed by 6 bases and 9 bases, with 21 bases remaining between them. Germline CDR1 DFQATT, CDR2 SNEGSKA (reference sequence). The CDR3 loop spans 14 amino acids.

This clonotype was seen more than once but under ten times. Mismatch with germline at one junction end may stem from a read error. This chain links TRBV11-3 with TRBJ2-1; no reliable D call. Germline-derived CDR1 and CDR2 are SGHNT and YENEEA. The CDR3 sequence is 15 residues long. Here the CDR3 DNA reads TGTGCCAGCAGCCCACGGGTGAGCTCCTACAATGGGCAGTTCTTC. Translation: CASSPRVSSYNGQFF.

About this clonotype itself: This may come from a read error, since a much larger clone is one base off. The rearrangement joins TRBV29-1 to TRBJ2-7; no clear D gene. Germline CDR1 is SQVTM and CDR2 is ANQGSEA. The CDR3 loop spans 13 amino acids. The ends were cut back, 3 bases at V and 7 bases at J, with 16 bases in the middle. The CDR3 sequence is CSVDGKGVREQYF. CDR3 nucleotides: TGCAGCGTTGATGGGAAGGGCGTAAGGGAGCAGTACTTC.

On this clonotype itself: A much larger clone differs from this one at a single base, so this may be a read error. V is TRBV19 and J is TRBJ2-3, with unresolved D. The CDR3 spans 14 residues. CDR1 and CDR2 from the germline V gene are LNHDA and SQIVND (reference sequence). Here the CDR3 reads CATMAALHTDTRYF. The CDR3 DNA reads as TGTGCCACCATGGCAGCCCTCCACACAGATACGCGGTATTTT.

Only a few counts were recorded for this clonotype. V usage is TRBV2 and J usage is TRBJ2-7; D gene ambiguous. V lost 8 bases and J 3 bases, leaving 8 bases between the germline ends. The germline V gene has CDR1 SNHLY and CDR2 FYNNEI. The CDR3 covers 11 residues. CDR3 in amino acids: CASRSLYEQYF. The CDR3 bases are TGTGCCAGCCGGTCCCTCTACGAGCAGTACTTC. Supplemented by reference TRBV2 and TRBJ2-7, the full variable domain reads EPEVTQTPSHQVTQMGQEVILRCVPISNHLYFYWYRQILGQKVEFLVSFYNNEISEKSEIFDDQFSVERPDGSNFTLKIRSTKLEDSAMYFCASRSLYEQYFGPGTRLTVT.

The rearrangement uses TRBV2 and TRBJ2-3; 10 nucleotides line up with TRBD1. The J call may be incorrect, as the DNA end agrees better with TRBJ2-5. This CDR3 region has 15 residues. In germline, CDR1 is SNHLY, CDR2 FYNNEI. The CDR3 loop is CASSSTGGVGETQYF. In nucleotides, the CDR3 is TGTGCCAGCAGTTCGACAGGGGGCGTCGGGGAGACCCAGTACTTC.

This clonotype was seen many times. This sequence joins TRBV6-1 and TRBJ1-2; no definite D call. Germline V lookup: CDR1 MNHNS, CDR2 SASEGT. CDR3 length: 15 residues. Deletions cut 3 bases from V and 6 bases from J, with 17 bases between. The CDR3 nucleotides are TGTGCCAGCAGTGACTTTCTCGGGATGAAGGATGGCTACACCTTC. It encodes CASSDFLGMKDGYTF.

This clonotype was detected many times. This sequence joins TRBV9 and TRBJ2-3; no firm D call. The CDR3 runs 16 residues. Trimming removed 2 bases at V and 2 bases at J, with 15 bases between. Germline V gene sequence: CDR1 SGDLS, CDR2 YYNGEE. The CDR3 protein is CASSVGSGGNTDTQYF. In DNA form, the CDR3 reads TGTGCCAGCAGCGTCGGTTCTGGCGGCAACACAGATACGCAGTATTTT.